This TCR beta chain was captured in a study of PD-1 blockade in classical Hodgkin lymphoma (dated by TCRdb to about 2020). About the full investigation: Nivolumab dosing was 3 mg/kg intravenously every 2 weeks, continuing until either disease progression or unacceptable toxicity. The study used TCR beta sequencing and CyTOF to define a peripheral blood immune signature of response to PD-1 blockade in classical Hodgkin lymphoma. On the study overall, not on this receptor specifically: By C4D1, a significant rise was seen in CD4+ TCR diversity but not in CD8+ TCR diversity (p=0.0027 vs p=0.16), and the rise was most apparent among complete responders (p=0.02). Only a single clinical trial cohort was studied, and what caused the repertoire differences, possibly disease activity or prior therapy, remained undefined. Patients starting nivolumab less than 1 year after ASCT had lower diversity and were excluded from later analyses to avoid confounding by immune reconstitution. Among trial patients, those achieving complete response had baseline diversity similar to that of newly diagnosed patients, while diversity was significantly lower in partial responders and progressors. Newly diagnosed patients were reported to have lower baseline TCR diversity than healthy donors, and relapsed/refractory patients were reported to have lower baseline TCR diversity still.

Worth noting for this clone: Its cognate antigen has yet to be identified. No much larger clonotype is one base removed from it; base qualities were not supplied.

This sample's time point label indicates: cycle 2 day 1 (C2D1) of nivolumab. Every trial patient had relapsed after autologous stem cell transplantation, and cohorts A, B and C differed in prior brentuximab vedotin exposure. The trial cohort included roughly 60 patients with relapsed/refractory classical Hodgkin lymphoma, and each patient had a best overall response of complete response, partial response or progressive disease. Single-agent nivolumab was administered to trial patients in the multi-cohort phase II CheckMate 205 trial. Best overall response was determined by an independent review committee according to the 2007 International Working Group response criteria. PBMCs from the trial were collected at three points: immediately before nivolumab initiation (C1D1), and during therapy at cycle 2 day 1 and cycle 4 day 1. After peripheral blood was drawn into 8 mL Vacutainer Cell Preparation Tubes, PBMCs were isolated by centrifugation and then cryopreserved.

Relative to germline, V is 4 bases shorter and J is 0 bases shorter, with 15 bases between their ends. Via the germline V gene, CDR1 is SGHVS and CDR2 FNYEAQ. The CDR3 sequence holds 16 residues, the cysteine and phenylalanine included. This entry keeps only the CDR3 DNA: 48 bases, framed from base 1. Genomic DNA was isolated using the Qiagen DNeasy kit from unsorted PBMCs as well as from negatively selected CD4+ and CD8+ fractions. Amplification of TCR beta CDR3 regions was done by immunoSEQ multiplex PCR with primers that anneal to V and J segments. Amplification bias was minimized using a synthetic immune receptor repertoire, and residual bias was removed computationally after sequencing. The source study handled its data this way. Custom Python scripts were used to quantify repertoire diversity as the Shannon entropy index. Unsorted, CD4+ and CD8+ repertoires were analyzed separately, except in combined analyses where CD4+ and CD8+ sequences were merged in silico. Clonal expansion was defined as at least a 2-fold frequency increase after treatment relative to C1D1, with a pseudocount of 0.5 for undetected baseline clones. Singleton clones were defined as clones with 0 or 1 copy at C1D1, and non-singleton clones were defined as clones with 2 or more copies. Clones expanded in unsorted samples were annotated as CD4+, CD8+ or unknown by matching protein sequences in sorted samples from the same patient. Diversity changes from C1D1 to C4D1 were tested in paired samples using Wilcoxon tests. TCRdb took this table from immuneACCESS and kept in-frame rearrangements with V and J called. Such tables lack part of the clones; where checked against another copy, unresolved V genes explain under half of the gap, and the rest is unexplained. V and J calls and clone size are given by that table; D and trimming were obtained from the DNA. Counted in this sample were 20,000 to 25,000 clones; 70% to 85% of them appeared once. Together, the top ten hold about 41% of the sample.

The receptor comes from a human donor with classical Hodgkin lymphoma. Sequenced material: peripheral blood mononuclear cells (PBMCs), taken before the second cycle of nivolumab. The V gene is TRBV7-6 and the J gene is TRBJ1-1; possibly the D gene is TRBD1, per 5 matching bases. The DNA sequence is TGTGCCAGCAGCTACGTTTACAGGACTATGAACACTGAAGCTTTCTTT. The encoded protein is CASSYVYRTMNTEAFF.